The 14 T cell receptor beta chains given below trace back to one sample, sequenced in a study of shared clonotypes between healthy human individuals. TCRdb's copy holds only in-frame clones and misses some; the assay was immunoSEQ multiplex PCR. The sample has around 1.9 million clones; about 94% are singletons. Naive-designated CD8 cells lacked CD45RO, were positively enriched for CCR7, and omitted terminally differentiated effector memory CD45RA+ cells. Sequencing input: naive CD8+ T cells from PBMCs. The source is a young man in good health. Some clones in this sample may be carry-over from other donors' samples.

V is TRBV7-9 and J is TRBJ2-2, with 11 bases identical to TRBD2. The CDR3 has 16 residues. Germline V gives CDR1 SEHNR, CDR2 FQNEAQ (reference sequence). Germline trimming cut 4 bases from V and 8 bases from J; bases unmatched to any gene: 9. Here the CDR3 DNA reads TGTGCCAGCAGCTCCGGGACTAGCGGTATTTTTGGGGAGCTGTTTTTT. Encoded protein: CASSSGTSGIFGELFF.

The chain is built from TRBV19 and TRBJ1-1; 12 bases map to TRBD1. Unmatched junction bases numbered 7, after V lost 5 bases and J lost 3 bases. This CDR3 has 16 residues. CDR1 and CDR2 from the germline V gene are LNHDA and SQIVND (reference sequence). CDR3 coding DNA: TGTGCCAGTAGTGCCCGGGACAGGGGGCTTGACACTGAAGCTTTCTTT. Translation gives CASSARDRGLDTEAFF.

DNA for the CDR3: TGTGCCAGCGCGCCCTGGGGGCCCCAGCATTTT. It codes for CASAPWGPQHF. The chain joins TRBV21-1 to TRBJ1-5. TRBV21-1 is listed as a pseudogene. The length of the CDR3 is 11 residues.

The chain combines TRBV19 with TRBJ2-1; 7 bases fit TRBD2. V lost 5 bases, J lost 0 bases, and 19 bases stayed unmatched. Germline lookup yields CDR1 LNHDA and CDR2 SQIVND (reference sequence). This CDR3 region has 20 residues. The CDR3 is CASSPGLQTSPKSSYNEQFF. The CDR3 DNA is TGTGCCAGTAGTCCCGGGTTACAGACTAGCCCCAAGAGCTCCTACAATGAGCAGTTCTTC.

The gene calls are TRBV6-5 and TRBJ2-3, with 7 bases lining up with TRBD2. This CDR3 has 15 residues. Per the germline V gene, CDR1 is MNHEY and CDR2 is SVGAGI. The ends lost 6 bases at V and 8 bases at J; junction bases unmatched: 14. The CDR3 coding sequence is TGTGCCAGCAGCCTCGGGAGGCCCCAAAGGGGTACGCAGTATTTT. Protein: CASSLGRPQRGTQYF.

The genes are TRBV5-6 and TRBJ2-7; weak D call: TRBD2 (5 bases). The germline V and J ends were trimmed by 1 base and 2 bases, with 13 bases remaining between them. The germline CDR1 and CDR2 sequences are SGHDT and YYEEEE. The CDR3 runs 15 residues. The CDR3 bases are TGTGCCAGCAGCTTGTCATTCGGGATTCCCTACGAGCAGTACTTC. As protein: CASSLSFGIPYEQYF.

The J gene is TRBJ2-5, the V gene TRBV29-1, with D possibly matching TRBD2 (6 bases). V lost 6 bases to trimming and J lost 6 bases, with 14 bases between them. CDR1 SQVTM and CDR2 ANQGSEA come from the germline V gene. The CDR3 totals 12 residues. CDR3: CSVWAEGKTQYF. As DNA, the CDR3 is TGCAGCGTCTGGGCGGAGGGGAAGACCCAGTACTTC.

In this sample, this clone turned up once. The chain recombines TRBV28 with TRBJ2-3; 7 nucleotides align to TRBD2. Germline CDR1 is MDHEN and CDR2 is SYDVKM. After removal of 2 bases from V and 0 bases from J, the junction contained 17 bases not matched to a gene. There are 20 residues in the CDR3. The CDR3 protein is CASSLIFPPYGGSSTDTQYF. The CDR3 DNA reads as TGTGCCAGCAGTTTAATCTTCCCCCCCTATGGCGGGAGTAGCACAGATACGCAGTATTTT.

This rearrangement joins TRBV5-6 to TRBJ2-7; D remains unclear. The germline V and J ends were trimmed by 0 bases and 7 bases, with 20 bases remaining between them. The CDR3 has 16 amino acids. Germline CDR1 is SGHDT and CDR2 is YYEEEE. In nucleotides, the CDR3 is TGTGCCAGCAGCTTGGCCCCGAACAGTGACCTTAGAGAGCAGTACTTC. Translated: CASSLAPNSDLREQYF. The full variable domain, with the rest looked up from reference TRBV5-6 and TRBJ2-7, is DAGVTQSPTHLIKTRGQQVTLRCSPKSGHDTVSWYQQALGQGPQFIFQYYEEEERQRGNFPDRFSGHQFPNYSSELNVNALLLGDSALYLCASSLAPNSDLREQYFGPGTRLTVT.

This chain uses TRBV27 with TRBJ2-7; possible D gene TRBD2, 5 bases. This CDR3 comprises 14 residues. Trimming left V 1 base short and J 3 bases short, with 10 bases between. Germline V CDR1 and CDR2: MNHEY, SMNVEV (reference sequence). CDR3 DNA: TGTGCCAGCAGTTTATATCCGAGGGTCTACGAGCAGTACTTC. Translating gives CASSLYPRVYEQYF.

As concerns this clone: Other DNA sequences within the sample encode an identical CDR3. The V gene is TRBV4-1, the J gene TRBJ1-2; weak D call: TRBD1 (5 bases). Trimming left V 0 bases short and J 4 bases short, with 12 bases between. This CDR3 spans 15 amino acids. CDR1 and CDR2 from the germline V gene are MGHRA and YSYEKL. This chain's CDR3 is CASSQDRGTGYGYTF. In DNA form, the CDR3 reads TGCGCCAGCAGCCAAGATCGGGGAACAGGCTATGGCTACACCTTC.

This chain links TRBV9 with TRBJ2-3; 9 positions match TRBD2. The CDR3 runs 14 residues. Trimming removed 4 bases from V and 6 bases from J; junction bases left unmatched: 6. The V gene's germline CDR1 is SGDLS and CDR2 YYNGEE. CDR3 coding DNA: TGTGCCAGCAGCCCAAGCGGGAGGCCTGATACGCAGTATTTT. It codes for CASSPSGRPDTQYF.

V is TRBV29-1 and J is TRBJ2-3; 10 bases match TRBD1. Germline trimming cut 3 bases from V and 3 bases from J; bases unmatched to any gene: 6. Germline-derived CDR1 and CDR2 are SQVTM and ANQGSEA. The CDR3 loop spans 15 amino acids. CDR3 bases: TGCAGCGTTGAGAAGACAGGGGGCGCAACAGATACGCAGTATTTT. Amino acids: CSVEKTGGATDTQYF.

The chain carries TRBV19 and TRBJ2-3; 8 positions match TRBD2. CDR3 size: 15 residues. Germline CDR1 and CDR2: LNHDA and SQIVND (reference sequence). The V segment lost 1 base and the J segment 4 bases; nucleotides outside the gene matches: 4. DNA of the CDR3: TGTGCCAGTAGTATAGCGGGAGCGGGGGCAGATACGCAGTATTTT. Encoded protein: CASSIAGAGADTQYF.